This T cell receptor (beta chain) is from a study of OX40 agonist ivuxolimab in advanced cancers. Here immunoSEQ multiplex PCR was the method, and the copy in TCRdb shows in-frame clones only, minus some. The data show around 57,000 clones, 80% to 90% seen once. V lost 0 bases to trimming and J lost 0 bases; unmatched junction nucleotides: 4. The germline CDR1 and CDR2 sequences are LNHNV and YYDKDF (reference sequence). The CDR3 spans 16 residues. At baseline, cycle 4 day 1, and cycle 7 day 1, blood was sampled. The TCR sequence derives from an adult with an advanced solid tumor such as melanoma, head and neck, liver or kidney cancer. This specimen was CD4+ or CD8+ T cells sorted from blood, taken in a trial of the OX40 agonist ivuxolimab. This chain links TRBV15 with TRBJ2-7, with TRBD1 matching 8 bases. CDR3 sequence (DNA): TGTGCCACCAGCAGAGATCCCAGGGGGCCCTCCTACGAGCAGTACTTC. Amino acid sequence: CATSRDPRGPSYEQYF.